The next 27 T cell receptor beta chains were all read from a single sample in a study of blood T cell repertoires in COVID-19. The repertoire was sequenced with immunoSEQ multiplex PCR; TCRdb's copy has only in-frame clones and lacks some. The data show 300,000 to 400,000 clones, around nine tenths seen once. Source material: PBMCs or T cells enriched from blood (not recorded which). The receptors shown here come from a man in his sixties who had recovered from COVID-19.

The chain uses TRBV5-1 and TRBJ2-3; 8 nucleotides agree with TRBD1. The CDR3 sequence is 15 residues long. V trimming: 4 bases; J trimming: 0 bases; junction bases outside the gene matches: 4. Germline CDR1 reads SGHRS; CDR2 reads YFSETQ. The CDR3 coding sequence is TGCGCCAGCAGCCCGGGACAGGCAAGCACAGATACGCAGTATTTT. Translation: CASSPGQASTDTQYF. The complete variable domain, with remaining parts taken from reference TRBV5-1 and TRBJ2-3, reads KAGVTQTPRYLIKTRGQQVTLSCSPISGHRSVSWYQQTPGQGLQFLFEYFSETQRNKGNFPGRFSGRQFSNSRSEMNVSTLELGDSALYLCASSPGQASTDTQYFGPGTRLTVL.

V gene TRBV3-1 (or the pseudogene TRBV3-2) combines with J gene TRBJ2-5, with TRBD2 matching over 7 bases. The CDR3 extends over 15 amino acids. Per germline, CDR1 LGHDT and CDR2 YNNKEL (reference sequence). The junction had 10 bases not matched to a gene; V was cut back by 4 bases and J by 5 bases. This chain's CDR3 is CASSLFGGGRETQYF. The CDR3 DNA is TGTGCCAGCAGCCTCTTCGGGGGAGGGCGGGAGACCCAGTACTTC.

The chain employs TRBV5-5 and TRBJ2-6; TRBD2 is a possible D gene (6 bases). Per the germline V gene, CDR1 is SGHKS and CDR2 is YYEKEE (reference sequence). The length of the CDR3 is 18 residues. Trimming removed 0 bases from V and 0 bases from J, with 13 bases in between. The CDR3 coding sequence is TGTGCCAGCAGCTTGGTGGGACTGTACGTCTCTGGGGCCAACGTCCTGACTTTC. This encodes CASSLVGLYVSGANVLTF. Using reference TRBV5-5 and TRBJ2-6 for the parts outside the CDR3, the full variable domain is DAGVTQSPTHLIKTRGQQVTLRCSPISGHKSVSWYQQVLGQGPQFIFQYYEKEERGRGNFPDRFSARQFPNYSSELNVNALLLGDSALYLCASSLVGLYVSGANVLTFGAGSRLTVL.

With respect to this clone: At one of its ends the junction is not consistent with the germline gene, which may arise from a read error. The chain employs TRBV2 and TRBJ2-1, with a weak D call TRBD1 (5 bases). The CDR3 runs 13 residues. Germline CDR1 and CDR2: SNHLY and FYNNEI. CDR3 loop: CASSEAGRVNRVF. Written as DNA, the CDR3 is TGTGCCAGCAGTGAAGCAGGCAGGGTTAACAGAGTCTTC.

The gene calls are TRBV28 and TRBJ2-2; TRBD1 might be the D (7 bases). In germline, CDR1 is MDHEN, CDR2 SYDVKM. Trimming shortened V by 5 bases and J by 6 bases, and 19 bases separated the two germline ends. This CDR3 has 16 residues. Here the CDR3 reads CASSPGQGGIAGELFF. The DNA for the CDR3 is TGTGCCAGCAGTCCCGGCCAGGGGGGTATCGCCGGGGAGCTGTTTTTT.

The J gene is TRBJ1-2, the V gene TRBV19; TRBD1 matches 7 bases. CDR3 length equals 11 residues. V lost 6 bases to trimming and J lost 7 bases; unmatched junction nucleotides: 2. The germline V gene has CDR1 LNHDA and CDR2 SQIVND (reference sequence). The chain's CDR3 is CASRRQGGYTF. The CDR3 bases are TGTGCCAGTAGAAGACAGGGTGGCTACACCTTC. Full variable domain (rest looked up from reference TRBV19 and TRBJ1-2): DGGITQSPKYLFRKEGQNVTLSCEQNLNHDAMYWYRQDPGQGLRLIYYSQIVNDFQKGDIAEGYSVSREKKESFPLTVTSAQKNPTAFYLCASRRQGGYTFGSGTRLTVV.

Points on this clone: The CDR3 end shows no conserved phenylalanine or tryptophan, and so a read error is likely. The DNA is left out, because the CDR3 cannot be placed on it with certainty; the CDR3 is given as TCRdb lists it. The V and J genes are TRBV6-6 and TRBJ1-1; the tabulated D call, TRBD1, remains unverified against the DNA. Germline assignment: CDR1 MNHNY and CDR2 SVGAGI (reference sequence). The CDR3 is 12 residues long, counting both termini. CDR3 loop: CASSYPRDSINL.

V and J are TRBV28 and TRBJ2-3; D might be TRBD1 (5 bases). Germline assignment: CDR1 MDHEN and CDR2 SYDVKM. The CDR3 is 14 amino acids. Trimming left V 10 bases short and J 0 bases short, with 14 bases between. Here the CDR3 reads CATTRVRSTDTQYF. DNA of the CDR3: TGTGCCACCACCAGGGTTAGGAGCACAGATACGCAGTATTTT.

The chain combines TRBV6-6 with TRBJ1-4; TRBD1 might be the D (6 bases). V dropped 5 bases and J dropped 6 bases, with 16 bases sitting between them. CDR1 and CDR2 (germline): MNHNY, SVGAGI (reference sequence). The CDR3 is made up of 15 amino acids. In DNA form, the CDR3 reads TGTGCCAGCAGTGCTCGGGGGGCCGGGGATGAAAAACTGTTTTTT. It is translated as CASSARGAGDEKLFF.

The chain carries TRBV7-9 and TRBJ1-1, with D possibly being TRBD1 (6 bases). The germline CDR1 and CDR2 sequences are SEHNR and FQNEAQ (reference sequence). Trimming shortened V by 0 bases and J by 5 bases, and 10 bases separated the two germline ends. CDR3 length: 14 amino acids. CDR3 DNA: TGTGCCAGCAGCTTAGCAGGGGGGGAGACTGAAGCTTTCTTT. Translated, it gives CASSLAGGETEAFF.

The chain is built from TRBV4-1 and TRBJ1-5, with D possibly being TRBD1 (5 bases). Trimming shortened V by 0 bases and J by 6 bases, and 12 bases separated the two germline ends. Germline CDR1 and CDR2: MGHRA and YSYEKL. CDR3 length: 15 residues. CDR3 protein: CASSQEDRGSQPQHF. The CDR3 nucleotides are TGCGCCAGCAGCCAAGAGGATAGGGGTAGTCAGCCCCAGCATTTT.

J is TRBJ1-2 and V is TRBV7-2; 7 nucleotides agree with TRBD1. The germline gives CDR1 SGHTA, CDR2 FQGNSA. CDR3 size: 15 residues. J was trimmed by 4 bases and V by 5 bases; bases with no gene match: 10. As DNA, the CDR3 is TGTGCCAGCAGCCCAGCGGTGGGGGACAGCTATGGCTACACCTTC. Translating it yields CASSPAVGDSYGYTF.

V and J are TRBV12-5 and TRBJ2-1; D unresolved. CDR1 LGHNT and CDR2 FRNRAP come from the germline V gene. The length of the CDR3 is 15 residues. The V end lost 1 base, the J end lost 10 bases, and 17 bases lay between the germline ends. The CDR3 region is CASGLDQARSTEQFF. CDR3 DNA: TGTGCTAGTGGTTTGGACCAAGCGCGATCCACGGAGCAGTTCTTC.

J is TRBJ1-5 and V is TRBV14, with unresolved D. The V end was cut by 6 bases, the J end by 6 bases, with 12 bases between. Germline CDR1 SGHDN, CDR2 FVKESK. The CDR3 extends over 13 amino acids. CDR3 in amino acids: CASSAGIRQPQHF. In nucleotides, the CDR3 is TGTGCCAGCAGTGCGGGAATCCGTCAGCCCCAGCATTTT.

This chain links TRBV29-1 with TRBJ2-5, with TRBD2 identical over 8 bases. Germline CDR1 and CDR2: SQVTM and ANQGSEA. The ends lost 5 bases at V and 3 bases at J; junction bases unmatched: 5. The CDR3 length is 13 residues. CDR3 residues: CSVRAGGEETQYF. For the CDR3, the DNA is TGCAGCGTTAGGGCGGGAGGAGAAGAGACCCAGTACTTC.

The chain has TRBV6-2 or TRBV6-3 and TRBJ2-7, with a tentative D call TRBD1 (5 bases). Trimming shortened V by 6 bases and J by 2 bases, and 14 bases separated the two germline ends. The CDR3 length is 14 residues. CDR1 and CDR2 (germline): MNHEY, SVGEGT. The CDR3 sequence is CASSRQLGTYEQYF. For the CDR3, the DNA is TGTGCCAGCAGCCGACAGTTAGGCACCTACGAGCAGTACTTC.

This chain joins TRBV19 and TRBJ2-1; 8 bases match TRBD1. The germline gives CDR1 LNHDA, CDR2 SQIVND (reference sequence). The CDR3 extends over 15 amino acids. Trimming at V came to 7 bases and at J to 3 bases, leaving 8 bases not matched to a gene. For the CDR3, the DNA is TGTGCCAGTAACCCGACAGGGGAGGTCTACAATGAGCAGTTCTTC. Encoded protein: CASNPTGEVYNEQFF.

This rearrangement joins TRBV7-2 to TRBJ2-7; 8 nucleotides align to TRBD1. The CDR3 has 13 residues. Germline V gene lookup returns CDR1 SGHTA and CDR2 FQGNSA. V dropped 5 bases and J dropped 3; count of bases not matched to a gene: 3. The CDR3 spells CASSTTGGYEQYF. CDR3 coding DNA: TGTGCCAGCAGCACAACAGGGGGCTACGAGCAGTACTTC. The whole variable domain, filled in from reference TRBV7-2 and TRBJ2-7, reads GAGVSQSPSNKVTEKGKDVELRCDPISGHTALYWYRQSLGQGLEFLIYFQGNSAPDKSGLPSDRFSAERTGGSVSTLTIQRTQQEDSAVYLCASSTTGGYEQYFGPGTRLTVT.

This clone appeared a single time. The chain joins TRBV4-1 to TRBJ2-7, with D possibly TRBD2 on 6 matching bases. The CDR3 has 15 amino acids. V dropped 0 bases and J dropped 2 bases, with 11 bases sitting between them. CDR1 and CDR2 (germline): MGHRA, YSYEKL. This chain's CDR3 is CASSQEAAGPYEQYF. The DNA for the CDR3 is TGCGCCAGCAGCCAAGAGGCAGCGGGTCCCTACGAGCAGTACTTC.

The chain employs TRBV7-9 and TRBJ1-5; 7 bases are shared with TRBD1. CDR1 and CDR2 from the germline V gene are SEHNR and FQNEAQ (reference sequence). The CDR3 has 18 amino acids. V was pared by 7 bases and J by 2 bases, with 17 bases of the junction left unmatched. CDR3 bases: TGTGCCAGCACCGATACCCCACGAGGGGGCGGGCGCAATCAGCCCCAGCATTTT. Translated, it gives CASTDTPRGGGRNQPQHF.

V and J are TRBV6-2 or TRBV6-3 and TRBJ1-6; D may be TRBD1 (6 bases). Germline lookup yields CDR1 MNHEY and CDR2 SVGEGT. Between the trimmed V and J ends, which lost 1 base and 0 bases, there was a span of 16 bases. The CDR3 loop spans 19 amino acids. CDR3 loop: CASSYFVRVTGSYNSPLHF. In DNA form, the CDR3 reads TGTGCCAGCAGTTACTTCGTCCGGGTGACAGGCTCCTATAATTCACCCCTCCACTTT.

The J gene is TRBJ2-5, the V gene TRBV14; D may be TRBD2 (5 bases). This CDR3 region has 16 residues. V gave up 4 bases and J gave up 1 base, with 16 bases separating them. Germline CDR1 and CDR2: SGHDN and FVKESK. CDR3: CASSPGLSVRQETQYF. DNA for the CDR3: TGTGCCAGCAGCCCGGGGTTATCGGTCCGCCAAGAGACCCAGTACTTC.

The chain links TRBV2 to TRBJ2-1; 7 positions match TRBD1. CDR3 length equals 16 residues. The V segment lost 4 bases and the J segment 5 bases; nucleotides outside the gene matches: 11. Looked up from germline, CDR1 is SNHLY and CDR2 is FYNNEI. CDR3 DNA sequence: TGTGCCAGCAGTGCAATCGAGACAGGGAGCCACAATGAGCAGTTCTTC. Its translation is CASSAIETGSHNEQFF.

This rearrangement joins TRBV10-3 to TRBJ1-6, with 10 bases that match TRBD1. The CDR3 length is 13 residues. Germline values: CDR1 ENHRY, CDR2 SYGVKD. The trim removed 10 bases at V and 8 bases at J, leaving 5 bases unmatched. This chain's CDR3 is CASSGTGDSPLHF. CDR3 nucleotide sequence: TGTGCCAGCTCCGGGACAGGGGATTCACCCCTCCACTTT.

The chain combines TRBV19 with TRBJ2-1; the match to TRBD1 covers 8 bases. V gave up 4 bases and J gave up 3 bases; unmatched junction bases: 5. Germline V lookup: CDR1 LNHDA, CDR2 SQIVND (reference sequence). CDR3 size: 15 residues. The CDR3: CASSRTGSLYNEQFF. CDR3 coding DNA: TGTGCCAGTAGTAGGACAGGGAGCCTCTACAATGAGCAGTTCTTC.

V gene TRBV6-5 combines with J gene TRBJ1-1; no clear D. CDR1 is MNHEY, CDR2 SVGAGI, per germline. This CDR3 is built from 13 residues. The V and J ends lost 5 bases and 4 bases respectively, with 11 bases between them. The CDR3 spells CASSHDYGTEAFF. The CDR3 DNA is TGTGCCAGCAGTCACGACTACGGCACTGAAGCTTTCTTT.

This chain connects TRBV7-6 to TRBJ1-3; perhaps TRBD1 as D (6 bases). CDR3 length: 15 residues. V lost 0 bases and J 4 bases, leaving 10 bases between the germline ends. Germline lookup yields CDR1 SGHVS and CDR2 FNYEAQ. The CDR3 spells CASSLATGMGNTIYF. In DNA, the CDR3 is TGTGCCAGCAGCTTAGCAACAGGGATGGGAAACACCATATATTTT.